This T cell receptor (beta chain) was documented in a study of blood T cell repertoires in COVID-19. Per the original methods: Estimated nucleated cell counts came from reference gene primer amplification. Data came from immunoSEQ multiplex PCR; TCRdb stores just in-frame clones and leaves some out. Clonal size and the V and J genes are those of that table, whereas D and trimming came from the DNA. The profile shows roughly 260,000 clones, about 83% of them singletons. The study drew participants aged about 18 to 89 years from 20 to 30 US areas. Allocation to cohorts depended on clinical history reported by the participants. Germline CDR1 and CDR2: LNHDA and SQIVND (reference sequence). This CDR3 region has 16 residues. V gave up 5 bases and J gave up 4 bases, with 20 bases separating them.

V is TRBV19 and J is TRBJ2-5, with TRBD2 as a possible D gene (5 bases). Material for sequencing was PBMCs or T cells enriched from blood (not recorded which). The sequence derives from a woman in her thirties or forties who had been exposed to COVID-19. Here the CDR3 reads CASSRPGVESVETQYF. CDR3 nucleotide sequence: TGTGCCAGTAGTCGCCCCGGGGTGGAGAGCGTAGAGACCCAGTACTTC.